A selection of T cell receptor beta chains follows, all from one sample in a study of blood T cell repertoires in COVID-19. Using immunoSEQ multiplex PCR, the repertoire was profiled, and TCRdb retains in-frame clones only, with some absent. The sample contains roughly 350,000 clones, roughly 90% of which appear only once. Input material: peripheral blood. Receptor source: a woman between 65 and 79 years old with COVID-19, enrolled during active disease. Each CDR3 is given with its conserved first and last residue. A D gene is named only where the DNA matches it firmly. Only some rows state a clone size, as once, few, many or a class for expanded clones.

V gene: TRBV2
clone size: -
J gene: TRBJ2-3
D gene: TRBD2
CDR3 DNA: TGTGCCAGCAGCCCGACTAGCCCAGATACGCAGTATTTT
CDR3 protein: CASSPTSPDTQYF

V gene: TRBV2
clone size: -
J gene: TRBJ2-2
D gene: TRBD1
CDR3 DNA: TGTGCCAGCAGCCCGGGACAGGGGACCACCGGGGAGCTGTTTTTT
CDR3 protein: CASSPGQGTTGELFF

V gene: TRBV2
clone size: -
J gene: TRBJ1-2
D gene: TRBD1
CDR3 DNA: TGTGCCAGCTTGGACAGGGTGGGTGGCTACACCTTC
CDR3 protein: CASLDRVGGYTF

V gene: TRBV18
clone size: -
J gene: TRBJ2-1
D gene: TRBD1
CDR3 DNA: TGTGCCAGCTCACCACAAAACAGGGGGCACGGTGAGCAGTTCTTC
CDR3 protein: CASSPQNRGHGEQFF

V gene: TRBV2
clone size: -
J gene: TRBJ2-3
D gene: -
CDR3 DNA: TGTGCCAGCAGTGAGGGCAGGATAAGCACAGATACGCAGTATTTT
CDR3 protein: CASSEGRISTDTQYF

V gene: TRBV5-1
clone size: -
J gene: TRBJ1-6
D gene: -
CDR3 DNA: TGCGCCAGCAGCTTGGACAGGGAAAATTCACCCCTCCACTTT
CDR3 protein: CASSLDRENSPLHF

V gene: TRBV24-1
clone size: once
J gene: TRBJ1-5
D gene: -
CDR3 DNA: TGTGCCACCGCCCCGCCGGGTGGCAATCAGCCCCAGCATTTT
CDR3 protein: CATAPPGGNQPQHF

V gene: TRBV27
clone size: -
J gene: TRBJ2-1
D gene: TRBD2
CDR3 DNA: TGTGCCAGCAGCCTAGCGGGGAGCTCCTACAATGAGCAGTTCTTC
CDR3 protein: CASSLAGSSYNEQFF

V gene: TRBV5-8
clone size: once
J gene: TRBJ1-2
D gene: TRBD1
CDR3 DNA: TGTGCCAGCAGCCTTTGGACAGGACCCTATGGCTACACCTTC
CDR3 protein: CASSLWTGPYGYTF

V gene: TRBV2
clone size: once
J gene: TRBJ1-4
D gene: TRBD1
CDR3 DNA: TGTGCCAGCAGCATTACAGGGGCCAACGAAAAACTGTTTTTT
CDR3 protein: CASSITGANEKLFF

V gene: TRBV7-5
clone size: few
J gene: TRBJ1-4
D gene: -
CDR3 DNA: TGTGCCAGAAGCCAAGTCGGGTGTAATGAAAAACTGTTTTTT
CDR3 protein: CARSQVGCNEKLFF

V gene: TRBV5-1
clone size: once
J gene: TRBJ1-2
D gene: -
CDR3 DNA: TGCGCCAGCAGCTTGACTGGGCTGACTAACTATGGCTACACCTTC
CDR3 protein: CASSLTGLTNYGYTF

V gene: TRBV4-3
clone size: -
J gene: TRBJ1-1
D gene: -
CDR3 DNA: TGCGCCAGCAGCCAAGATCGAGTCGCTGAAGCTTTCTTT
CDR3 protein: CASSQDRVAEAFF

V gene: TRBV9
clone size: -
J gene: TRBJ2-3
D gene: TRBD2
CDR3 DNA: TGTGCCAGCAGCGTGGGTAGCGGGGGGGCCAGGAACACAGATACGCAGTATTTT
CDR3 protein: CASSVGSGGARNTDTQYF

V gene: TRBV7-2
clone size: -
J gene: TRBJ1-2
D gene: -
CDR3 DNA: TGTGCCAGCAGCTTAGGGCAGGCCCTAAACTATGGCTACACCTTC
CDR3 protein: CASSLGQALNYGYTF

V gene: TRBV24-1
clone size: -
J gene: TRBJ1-1
D gene: TRBD1
CDR3 DNA: TGTGCCACCAGTGATAAGGACAGGGATTTTTCTGAAGCTTTCTTT
CDR3 protein: CATSDKDRDFSEAFF

V gene: TRBV4-1
clone size: -
J gene: TRBJ1-2
D gene: -
CDR3 DNA: TGCGCCAGCAGCTCCCAGGGGAACTATGGCTACACCTTC
CDR3 protein: CASSSQGNYGYTF

V gene: TRBV29-1
clone size: -
J gene: TRBJ2-5
D gene: -
CDR3 DNA: TGCAGCGTTGGGGACAACTGGCTGTACCAAGAGACCCAGTACTTC
CDR3 protein: CSVGDNWLYQETQYF

V gene: TRBV28
clone size: -
J gene: TRBJ2-5
D gene: -
CDR3 DNA: TGTGCCAGCAGTGGGCTAGAGACCCAGTACTTC
CDR3 protein: CASSGLETQYF

V gene: TRBV7-9
clone size: -
J gene: TRBJ1-4
D gene: -
CDR3 DNA: TGTGCCATTCCAATGTTACAGGGAGGGGATGAAAAACTGTTTTTT
CDR3 protein: CAIPMLQGGDEKLFF

V gene: TRBV6-2/TRBV6-3
clone size: once
J gene: TRBJ1-2
D gene: TRBD1
CDR3 DNA: TGTGCCAGCAGTTACTCGGACAGGGGACGCACTAACTATGGCTACACCTTC
CDR3 protein: CASSYSDRGRTNYGYTF

V gene: TRBV27
clone size: -
J gene: TRBJ1-1
D gene: -
CDR3 DNA: TGTGCCAGCGTGGAAGAGGACACTGAAGCTTTCTTT
CDR3 protein: CASVEEDTEAFF

V gene: TRBV9
clone size: -
J gene: TRBJ1-1
D gene: -
CDR3 DNA: TGTGCCAGCAGCGTAATGCTCGACGGAGGGGAAGCTTTCTTT
CDR3 protein: CASSVMLDGGEAFF

V gene: TRBV27
clone size: -
J gene: TRBJ2-7
D gene: -
CDR3 DNA: TGTGCCAGCAGACCAGCGGATACCTACGAGCAGTACTTC
CDR3 protein: CASRPADTYEQYF

V gene: TRBV10-2
clone size: -
J gene: TRBJ1-2
D gene: -
CDR3 DNA: TGCGCCAGCAGTGACGGGGGTGGCTACACCTTC
CDR3 protein: CASSDGGGYTF

V gene: TRBV29-1
clone size: -
J gene: TRBJ2-3
D gene: TRBD1
CDR3 DNA: TGCAGCGTTGACCCCGGGACAGGCACAGATACGCAGTATTTT
CDR3 protein: CSVDPGTGTDTQYF

V gene: TRBV28
clone size: -
J gene: TRBJ2-7
D gene: TRBD1
CDR3 DNA: TGTGCCAGCAGTTTTCTTGGACAGGGCCACTCCTACGAGCAGTACTTC
CDR3 protein: CASSFLGQGHSYEQYF

V gene: TRBV7-2
clone size: -
J gene: TRBJ1-5
D gene: TRBD1
CDR3 DNA: TGTGCCAGCAGCTCCCCCGACAGGGGTCTCAATCAGCCCCAGCATTTT
CDR3 protein: CASSSPDRGLNQPQHF

V gene: TRBV11-2
clone size: -
J gene: TRBJ1-3
D gene: -
CDR3 DNA: TGTGCCAGCAGCTCCTACCTCACTGGAAACACCATATATTTT
CDR3 protein: CASSSYLTGNTIYF

V gene: TRBV2
clone size: once
J gene: TRBJ2-7
D gene: TRBD1
CDR3 DNA: TGTGCCAGCAACGAAGACAGGGCAATCTCCTACGAGCAGTACTTC
CDR3 protein: CASNEDRAISYEQYF

V gene: TRBV5-1
clone size: -
J gene: TRBJ1-1
D gene: -
CDR3 DNA: TGCGCCAGCAGCAGGACAACCGCGGCGGGGACTGAAGCTTTCTTT
CDR3 protein: CASSRTTAAGTEAFF

V gene: TRBV19
clone size: -
J gene: TRBJ1-6
D gene: TRBD1
CDR3 DNA: TGTGCCAGTAGTAGGACAGGGAACTCACCCCTCCACTTT
CDR3 protein: CASSRTGNSPLHF

V gene: TRBV2
clone size: -
J gene: TRBJ1-2
D gene: -
CDR3 DNA: TGTGCCAGCAGTGATCGGGTGAGAAGGAATGGCTACACCTTC
CDR3 protein: CASSDRVRRNGYTF

V gene: TRBV5-1
clone size: -
J gene: TRBJ2-2
D gene: TRBD2
CDR3 DNA: TGCGCCAGCAGCTTCCTAGCGGGGGAGAACACCGGGGAGCTGTTTTTT
CDR3 protein: CASSFLAGENTGELFF

V gene: TRBV28
clone size: -
J gene: TRBJ2-1
D gene: TRBD2
CDR3 DNA: TGTGCCAGCAGTTTTGGCGGGGGGGATGAGCAGTTCTTC
CDR3 protein: CASSFGGGDEQFF

V gene: TRBV15
clone size: -
J gene: TRBJ2-3
D gene: -
CDR3 DNA: TGTGCCCTCACACCCAGGACTAGCACAGATACGCAGTATTTT
CDR3 protein: CALTPRTSTDTQYF

V gene: TRBV5-1
clone size: -
J gene: TRBJ1-1
D gene: TRBD1
CDR3 DNA: TGCGCCAGCAGCTCCCAGACAGGGGGCTCTGAAGCTTTCTTT
CDR3 protein: CASSSQTGGSEAFF

V gene: TRBV30
clone size: -
J gene: TRBJ1-1
D gene: -
CDR3 DNA: TGTGCCTGGAGTAGGGGGGGTATCAGGACTGAAGCTTTCTTT
CDR3 protein: CAWSRGGIRTEAFF

V gene: TRBV7-2
clone size: -
J gene: TRBJ1-2
D gene: TRBD1
CDR3 DNA: TGTGCCAGCAGCCCGAGAGGTACAGGGGCCCCGACTAACTATGGCTACACCTTC
CDR3 protein: CASSPRGTGAPTNYGYTF

V gene: TRBV7-2
clone size: -
J gene: TRBJ1-6
D gene: -
CDR3 DNA: TGTGCCAGCAGCTTGACAGATTATAATTCACCCCTCCACTTT
CDR3 protein: CASSLTDYNSPLHF

V gene: TRBV11-2
clone size: -
J gene: TRBJ2-3
D gene: TRBD2
CDR3 DNA: TGTGCCAGCAGCTCTCACGGGAGGGTTCCCGCAGATACGCAGTATTTT
CDR3 protein: CASSSHGRVPADTQYF

V gene: TRBV12-5
clone size: -
J gene: TRBJ1-1
D gene: -
CDR3 DNA: TGTGCTAGTGCCCCACGAGAGGGGAACACTGAAGCTTTCTTT
CDR3 protein: CASAPREGNTEAFF

V gene: TRBV12-3/TRBV12-4
clone size: once
J gene: TRBJ1-2
D gene: -
CDR3 DNA: TGTGCCAGCAGTCCACGGACTGAGTATGGCTACACCTTC
CDR3 protein: CASSPRTEYGYTF

V gene: TRBV7-9
clone size: -
J gene: TRBJ1-2
D gene: -
CDR3 DNA: TGTGCCAGCAGCTTAGAAGGGGTCATCTACACCTTC
CDR3 protein: CASSLEGVIYTF

V gene: TRBV21-1
clone size: -
J gene: TRBJ2-7
D gene: -
CDR3 DNA: TGTGCCAGCAGCACGAGCGGGGGGGCCTGGCACGAGCAGTACTTC
CDR3 protein: CASSTSGGAWHEQYF

V gene: TRBV7-2
clone size: -
J gene: TRBJ2-5
D gene: TRBD1
CDR3 DNA: TGTGCCAGCAGCTCCCGGACAGGGGTTGGGGAGACCCAGTACTTC
CDR3 protein: CASSSRTGVGETQYF

V gene: TRBV7-8
clone size: -
J gene: TRBJ1-5
D gene: -
CDR3 DNA: TGTGCCAGCAGCGAGAAAGGACAGTTCAATCAGCCCCAGCATTTT
CDR3 protein: CASSEKGQFNQPQHF

V gene: TRBV7-9
clone size: -
J gene: TRBJ1-1
D gene: TRBD1
CDR3 DNA: TGTGCCAGCAGCTTAAAGCCAACAGGGGGCACCCAAAGGGTCACTGAAGCTTTCTTT
CDR3 protein: CASSLKPTGGTQRVTEAFF

V gene: TRBV5-4
clone size: -
J gene: TRBJ2-2
D gene: TRBD2
CDR3 DNA: TGTGCCAGCAGCTTTCTAGCGGGGGGGCCACCCGGGGAGCTGTTTTTT
CDR3 protein: CASSFLAGGPPGELFF

V gene: TRBV6-5
clone size: -
J gene: TRBJ2-3
D gene: TRBD2
CDR3 DNA: TGTGCCAGCAGTTATAAGCGGGGATTCACAGATACGCAGTATTTT
CDR3 protein: CASSYKRGFTDTQYF

V gene: TRBV30
clone size: -
J gene: TRBJ2-1
D gene: -
CDR3 DNA: TGTGCCTGGAGTGTAATATCGGAGGGACGCAATGAGCAGTTCTTC
CDR3 protein: CAWSVISEGRNEQFF